The text below deals with one TCR beta chain. Its target is unknown. J was trimmed by 5 bases and V by 3 bases; bases with no gene match: 6. There are 17 residues in the CDR3. Per germline, CDR1 SGHTA and CDR2 FQGNSA. Repeated repertoire sampling spanned the course of chemoradiotherapy. Here immunoSEQ multiplex PCR was the method, and the copy in TCRdb shows in-frame clones only, minus some. Seen here are 15,000 or so clones, approximately 90% observed once, and the top ten hold over 12%. The data belong to a study of chemoradiotherapy in HPV16-positive cancers. The study, taken as a whole, reports: Candidate HPV-specific clones and E7-related TCR motifs grew in tumor during treatment. Only a couple of HPV16-positive patients supplied the functional HPV-specificity definition.

This chain uses TRBV7-2 with TRBJ2-3; 15 positions agree with TRBD2. The sample consisted of blood, taken from a patient who underwent chemoradiotherapy. The sequence came from a human donor with HPV-associated anogenital cancer. The chain's CDR3 is CASSFSGLAGGKDTQYF. The CDR3 DNA follows: TGTGCCAGCAGCTTCAGCGGACTAGCGGGGGGGAAAGATACGCAGTATTTT.